This TCR beta chain was profiled in a study of post-analysis software for immune sequencing data. On the study more broadly: Relapsing-remitting, secondary progressive and progressive-relapsing multiple sclerosis were all included among the disease courses. Notes on the study in general: By F measure, strong co-clustering occurred among samples prepared in the same batch. Compared with controls, patients showed significantly lower normalized Chao1 diversity. Controls had lower frequencies than patients of four or five TRBV segments, which included TRBV5-6, TRBV5-1 and TRBV20-1.

V lost 5 bases to trimming and J lost 0 bases; unmatched junction nucleotides: 12. CDR1 and CDR2 from the germline V gene are MNHNS and SASEGT. CDR3 length equals 19 residues. The TCR beta cDNA libraries contained unique molecular identifiers. Each CDR3 protein gets one entry after TCRdb re-called the PCR reads with MiXCR. Of hundreds of thousands of distinct CDR3 sequences listed, 30% are singletons. This clonotype turned up a few times. Its target is not known. The V call is TRBV6-1, the J call TRBJ2-3; TRBD2 matches 12 bases. The source is a girl aged 10 to 17 with multiple sclerosis. Input material: blood. CDR3 in DNA: TGTGCCAGCAGTCCGGGACTAGCGGGCTTTGTGTTTAGCACAGATACGCAGTATTTT. Translating it yields CASSPGLAGFVFSTDTQYF.